The entry below gives a single T cell receptor (beta chain) sequence along with its context. Its specificity is not known. Germline V gives CDR1 SGHRS, CDR2 YFSETQ. V trimming: 0 bases; J trimming: 1 base; junction bases outside the gene matches: 3. This CDR3 region has 16 residues. Sequencing used immunoSEQ version 4 in survey mode. Produced via immunoSEQ multiplex PCR; TCRdb's table is partial and in-frame only. The table records about 33,000 clones, roughly 80% of them present only once. Lysates of CMV-infected fibroblasts at approximately 10 ug/mL stimulated these cells. Memory cells lacking CD40L and CD69 with high CD45RO were sorted. The sample is drawn from a study of persistence of HIV-infected CD4 T cells. Across the whole study: CD4+ T cells responding to CMV or HIV-1 Gag were isolated.

The specimen was CD4+ T cells sorted from PBMCs after roughly 19-hour stimulation, collected from a patient who received antiretroviral therapy. The rearrangement uses TRBV5-1 and TRBJ2-5; TRBD2 matches 10 bases. This clonotype was obtained from an adult woman with HIV who was CMV-seropositive. The CDR3: CASSLASGSLQETQYF. The CDR3 region has the DNA TGCGCCAGCAGCTTGGCTAGCGGGAGCCTCCAAGAGACCCAGTACTTC.